These 31 T cell receptor delta chains were all obtained from the same sample, sequenced in a study of gamma-delta T cells after stem cell transplantation. TCRdb reanalysed the RT-PCR reads via CATT. The sample holds over 1,500 delta-chain clones, 4.5% to 5.5% seen once. Sequenced: gamma-delta T cells. These TCRs come from a human donor. It is not recorded whose cells these are; they may come from a transplant donor.

V and J are TRDV2 and TRDJ1; 7 nucleotides match TRDD3. Germline V lookup: CDR1 GEAIGNYY, CDR2 EKD. Trimming took 0 bases from V and 0 from J; bases not matched to a gene: 9. The CDR3 length is 17 residues. CDR3 nucleotide sequence: TGTGCCTGTGACACCCTTTCGCTGGGGGTCTACACCGATAAACTCATCTTT. Amino acids: CACDTLSLGVYTDKLIF.

In the case of this clone: The protein that TCRdb holds for this DNA derives from a much larger clone and differs from the translated DNA at residue 12, which likely indicates a read error; the protein shown here is translated from the DNA. This same CDR3 is encoded by further DNA sequences in the sample. This rearrangement joins TRDV2 to TRDJ1, with TRDD3 matching 11 bases. CDR1 is GEAIGNYY, CDR2 EKD, per germline. The CDR3 runs 18 residues. Losses at the gene ends were 0 bases for V and 2 bases for J; bases not matched to a gene: 10. In DNA form, the CDR3 reads TGTGCCTGTGACACCGTTGCTGGGGGATACAGGGATACCGATAAACTCATCTTT. Translating gives CACDTVAGGYRDTDKLIF.

This clone is labeled medium-sized. This specimen includes other DNA sequences encoding the same CDR3. This rearrangement joins TRDV2 to TRDJ1, with TRDD3 matching over 13 bases. No J gene is reported in TCRdb; it was inferred here by comparing the DNA with germline. The J segment lost 2 bases and the V segment lost 4 bases, leaving 12 bases of the junction unmatched. The germline V gene has CDR1 GEAIGNYY and CDR2 EKD. The CDR3 has 18 amino acids. The CDR3 reads CACDSRQTGGYATDKLIF. CDR3 nucleotide sequence: TGTGCCTGTGATAGCCGTCAAACTGGGGGATACGCTACCGATAAACTCATCTTT.

To note about this clone: TCRdb's protein, taken from a much larger clone, differs from this DNA's translation at residue 14, likely owing to a read error; the protein displayed comes from the DNA. The chain carries TRDV2 and TRDJ3; D may be TRDD3 (6 bases). The CDR3 extends over 17 amino acids. The germline V gene encodes CDR1 GEAIGNYY and CDR2 EKD. Here the CDR3 DNA reads TGTGCCTGTGACACTACTGGGCCCTCCTGGGACACCCGACATATGTTTTTC. Translated, it gives CACDTTGPSWDTRHMFF.

This clone is large (0.1 to 1%). The chain is built from TRDV2 and TRDJ1, with 10 bases matching TRDD3. The germline CDR1 and CDR2 sequences are GEAIGNYY and EKD. Germline trimming cut 1 base from V and 0 bases from J; bases unmatched to any gene: 10. The length of the CDR3 is 18 residues. The CDR3 DNA sequence: TGTGCCTGTGACACTATATTGACGGGGGATACGCACACCGATAAACTCATCTTT. This codes for CACDTILTGDTHTDKLIF.

This clone was detected only a few times. A read error is the likely source, as a far larger clone sits one nucleotide away. Other DNA sequences in the sample encode the same CDR3. The chain recombines TRDV2 with TRDJ1, with 10 bases identical to TRDD3. Germline loops: CDR1 GEAIGNYY, CDR2 EKD. This CDR3 spans 17 amino acids. CDR3 DNA: TGTGCCTGTGATGCCCTTCTGGGGGATAAACCCACCGATAAGCTCATCTTT. Translated: CACDALLGDKPTDKLIF.

A word on this clone: The TCRdb protein, from a much larger clone, departs from this DNA's translation at residue 5, likely by read error; the protein shown derives from the DNA. V is TRDV2 and J is TRDJ1; 12 bases are shared with TRDD3. This CDR3 is built from 16 residues. Germline V gene lookup returns CDR1 GEAIGNYY and CDR2 EKD. J gave up 2 bases and V 2 bases, and 5 bases lay outside the gene matches. CDR3 sequence (DNA): TGTGCCTGTGACATCCTACTGGGGGATACAACCGATAAACTCATCTTT. Translation gives CACDILLGDTTDKLIF.

This clone came up a few times. The CDR3 region has the DNA TGTGCCTGTGACACTTTAGGGGGAACTGTCAATAAACTCATCTTT. Protein: CACDTLGGTVNKLIF. This chain connects TRDV2 to TRDJ1, with D possibly being TRDD3 (6 bases). Trimming took 1 base from V and 6 from J, leaving 17 bases between them. CDR1 and CDR2 from the germline V gene are GEAIGNYY and EKD. The CDR3 runs to 15 residues.

This clone has only a few counts. The amino acid sequence in TCRdb belongs to a much larger clone and departs from this DNA's translation at residue 10, likely a sequencing read error; the sequence shown is translated from the DNA. This rearrangement joins TRDV2 to TRDJ1, with D unresolved. The CDR3 contains 18 residues. Trimming left V 4 bases short and J 1 base short, with 24 bases between. Germline assignment: CDR1 GEAIGNYY and CDR2 EKD. DNA of the CDR3: TGTGCCTGTGAACCTATGACCAATACAGTGATCAGCACCGATAAACTCATCTTT. Its protein is CACEPMTNTVISTDKLIF.

A note on this clone: TCRdb records a much larger clone's protein for this DNA, with a difference at residue 4 that likely arises from a read error; the protein given is the translation of the DNA. The chain combines TRDV2 with TRDJ1; TRDD3 agrees at 8 bases. The J gene, left out of TCRdb, was set here by checking the DNA against germline. CDR1 is GEAIGNYY and CDR2 is EKD in the germline V gene. There are 16 residues in the CDR3. J lost 0 bases, V lost 5 bases, and 10 bases had no gene match. The CDR3 DNA sequence: TGTGCCTGTGGAGGTCTGGGGGACCAAGACACCGATAAACTCATCTTT. Translating gives CACGGLGDQDTDKLIF.

This clone rates as large. V is TRDV2 and J is TRDJ1; D gene ambiguous. V shed 3 bases and J shed 0 bases, with 22 bases lying between them. The CDR3 runs 18 residues. Per germline, CDR1 GEAIGNYY and CDR2 EKD. The chain's CDR3 is CACDRLPDRGLDTDKLIF. The DNA of the CDR3 is TGTGCCTGTGACCGATTACCTGACCGAGGTTTAGACACCGATAAACTCATCTTT.

This sequence joins TRDV2 and TRDJ1; D is perhaps TRDD3 (5 bases). The J gene is absent in TCRdb and was assigned here via DNA matching to germline. Trimming shortened V by 3 bases and J by 4 bases, and 29 bases separated the two germline ends. CDR1 and CDR2 from the germline V gene are GEAIGNYY and EKD. There are 19 residues in the CDR3. CDR3 amino acids: CACDPSTRRGARRGDKLIF. The CDR3 DNA is TGTGCCTGTGACCCCAGCACTAGACGGGGGGCCAGGAGGGGCGATAAACTCATCTTT.

This clone turned up a few times. TCRdb shows a much larger clone's protein in place of this DNA's translation, and the two differ at residue 3, likely through a read error; the protein shown is translated from the DNA. CDR3 in DNA: TGTGCCCGTGACACCTTACTGGGGGATCAGTACACCGATAAACTCATCTTT. Protein product: CARDTLLGDQYTDKLIF. The genes are TRDV2 and TRDJ1; 10 nucleotides match TRDD3. The CDR3 contains 17 residues. Germline assignment: CDR1 GEAIGNYY and CDR2 EKD.

Concerning this clone itself: Compared with germline, one end of the junction differs, possibly owing to a read error. The gene calls are TRDV2 and TRDJ3; the D gene could be TRDD2 or TRDD3 (6 bases each). The length of the CDR3 is 19 residues. The germline CDR1 and CDR2 sequences are GEAIGNYY and EKD. The DNA for the CDR3 is TGTGCCTGTGACACCGTGGGGATCCTACTGGACTGGAACACCCGACAGATGTTTTTC. Its protein product is CACDTVGILLDWNTRQMFF.

By sample fraction, this clone is medium-sized. A much larger clone is a single base away; this may be a read error. The J gene is TRDJ1, the V gene TRDV2, with D unresolved. The CDR3 runs to 16 residues. With 4 bases removed from V and 13 bases from J, the gap between germline ends came to 30 bases. Germline V CDR1 and CDR2: GEAIGNYY, EKD. The CDR3 nucleotides are TGTGCCTGTGAGTCTATGACTGCGCCTTTGAAGGAAGAACCCATCTTT. As protein: CACESMTAPLKEEPIF.

This clone is deemed medium-sized. A much larger clone sits a single nucleotide away, making a read error possible. V and J are TRDV2 and TRDJ1, with 12 bases matching TRDD3. V trimming: 3 bases; J trimming: 0 bases; junction bases outside the gene matches: 10. CDR1 GEAIGNYY and CDR2 EKD come from the germline V gene. CDR3 length equals 18 residues. Here the CDR3 DNA reads TGTGCCTGTGACGCGCTCAGTACTGGGGGATACCACACCGATAAACTCATCTTT. Translation: CACDALSTGGYHTDKLIF.

Of note for this clone: A far larger clone differs by one base, so this is likely a read error. The chain combines TRDV2 with TRDJ1; 9 positions agree with TRDD3. The J gene is not listed in TCRdb, so it was assigned here from a DNA match to germline. The germline CDR1 and CDR2 sequences are GEAIGNYY and EKD. V lost 3 bases, J lost 4 bases, and 11 bases stayed unmatched. The CDR3 consists of 16 residues. The CDR3 sequence: CACDGLGEESSDKLIF. In DNA, the CDR3 is TGTGCCTGTGACGGACTGGGGGAGGAATCGAGCGATAAACTCATCTTT.

The sample holds a few counts of this clone. V usage is TRDV1 and J usage is TRDJ1, with D possibly matching TRDD3 (6 bases). The J gene was not available in TCRdb and was assigned here by matching the DNA to germline segments. CDR3 length: 16 amino acids. Germline CDR1 reads TSWWSYY; CDR2 reads QGS. The ends were cut back, 1 base at V and 8 bases at J, with 20 bases in the middle. The CDR3 sequence: CALGERYGGYRGKLIF. The CDR3 DNA reads as TGTGCTCTTGGGGAACGGTACGGCGGATACCGCGGGAAACTCATCTTT.

Concerning this clone: TCRdb's protein for this DNA is that of a much larger clone and differs from the translation at residue 3, likely a read error; the protein shown is the DNA translation. The chain links TRDV2 to TRDJ1, with 13 bases that match TRDD3. The CDR3 extends over 16 amino acids. The germline V gene has CDR1 GEAIGNYY and CDR2 EKD. CDR3 region: CARDLLGDTETDKLIF. The DNA for the CDR3 is TGTGCCCGTGACTTACTGGGGGATACGGAGACCGATAAACTCATCTTT.

This clone appeared a few times. TCRdb has a much larger clone's protein, which differs at residue 6 from the translation of this DNA, likely because of a read error; what is shown is the protein translated from the DNA. J is TRDJ1 and V is TRDV2; TRDD3 aligns across 7 bases. The J gene, left out of TCRdb, was set here by checking the DNA against germline. The CDR3 contains 15 residues. V lost 0 bases to trimming and J lost 7 bases; unmatched junction nucleotides: 10. Germline-derived CDR1 and CDR2 are GEAIGNYY and EKD. Here the CDR3 reads CACDTMGDAAGKLIF. As DNA, the CDR3 is TGTGCCTGTGACACCATGGGGGACGCGGCGGGTAAACTCATCTTT.

A note on this clone: The protein held in TCRdb is that of a much larger clone and does not match this DNA's translation at residue 11, likely because of a read error; the protein shown is translated from the DNA. The chain combines TRDV2 with TRDJ1, with 7 bases lining up with TRDD3. V lost 1 base to trimming and J lost 0 bases; unmatched junction nucleotides: 19. The V gene's germline CDR1 is GEAIGNYY and CDR2 EKD. The CDR3 is 20 residues long. The CDR3 protein is CACDTLHSGDSVFDTDKLIF. The CDR3 nucleotides read TGTGCCTGTGACACGCTGCATTCGGGGGATTCGGTGTTCGACACCGATAAACTCATCTTT.

On this clone itself: A far larger clone differs by one base, so this is likely a read error. This CDR3 is CACDPLRDGKLIF. Written as DNA, the CDR3 is TGTGCCTGTGACCCACTGAGGGATGGTAAACTCATCTTT. The rearrangement links TRDV2 to TRDJ1, with D possibly matching TRDD3 (5 bases). V was cut by 3 bases and J by 7 bases, with 14 bases left in between. This CDR3 has 13 amino acids. Germline V gene lookup returns CDR1 GEAIGNYY and CDR2 EKD.

This clone turned up a few times. This DNA's translation differs at residue 13 from TCRdb's protein, which comes from a much larger clone; a read error is likely, and the protein shown is translated from the DNA. Here the CDR3 reads CACDPLLGDKNDRLIF. DNA for the CDR3: TGTGCCTGTGACCCTCTACTGGGGGATAAGAACGATAGACTCATCTTT. The chain employs TRDV2 and TRDJ1, with 11 bases identical to TRDD3. CDR3 length: 16 residues. Germline V CDR1 and CDR2: GEAIGNYY, EKD.

Of note for this clone: This may be a read error, as it is one base from a much larger clone. This same CDR3 is encoded by further DNA sequences in the sample. The chain is built from TRDV2 and TRDJ1; weak D call: TRDD3 (5 bases). Germline V gene data show CDR1 as GEAIGNYY and CDR2 as EKD. The CDR3 loop spans 22 amino acids. DNA of the CDR3: TGCGCCTGTGACCCCGTTCGTTCCACCCCGGGGAGAACTCCCGAGGACACCGATAAACTCATCTTT. Translation gives CACDPVRSTPGRTPEDTDKLIF.

Notes on this clone: Translating this DNA gives a protein that differs at residue 7 from the TCRdb one, which belongs to a much larger clone; a read error is likely, and the protein shown is this translation. This chain joins TRDV2 and TRDJ1, with no clear D. The germline V gene encodes CDR1 GEAIGNYY and CDR2 EKD. Trimming shortened V by 3 bases and J by 1 base, and 14 bases separated the two germline ends. The CDR3 length is 15 residues. The CDR3 DNA reads TGTGCCTGTGACTCTCTGGCATTGCCCACCGATAAACTCATCTTT. It specifies CACDSLALPTDKLIF.

As to this clone: This likely stems from a read error, as it lies one base from a far larger clone. Other DNA variants within this sample encode the same CDR3. The chain employs TRDV2 and TRDJ3, with D perhaps TRDD3 (5 bases). Germline CDR1 and CDR2: GEAIGNYY and EKD. The CDR3 has 18 residues. The CDR3 DNA sequence: TGTGCCTGTGACACCGGAGGGATGTACTCCTGGGATACCCGACAGATGTTTTTC. Residues: CACDTGGMYSWDTRQMFF.

This clone was seen only a few times. The TCRdb protein, from a much larger clone, departs from this DNA's translation at residue 18, likely by read error; the protein shown derives from the DNA. The chain employs TRDV2 and TRDJ3; TRDD3 is a possible D gene (6 bases). CDR1 and CDR2 (germline): GEAIGNYY, EKD. CDR3 length: 20 amino acids. CDR3 DNA sequence: TGTGCCTGTGACTCGGTACTGGGTATCCCTCGATCCTGGGACACCCGACAGGTGTTTTTC. This gives the protein CACDSVLGIPRSWDTRQVFF.

The chain combines TRAV29/DV5 with TRDJ1; 10 bases are a match to TRDD3. From germline, CDR1 is NSMFDY and CDR2 ISSIKDK. This CDR3 has 19 residues. The trim removed 3 bases at V and 2 bases at J, leaving 19 bases unmatched. CDR3 loop: CAAIEPLLGDTGKTDKLIF. The CDR3, as DNA: TGTGCAGCAATCGAGCCGCTATTGGGGGATACCGGTAAGACCGATAAACTCATCTTT.

A note on this clone: For this DNA, TCRdb reports the protein of a much larger clone, which diverges at residue 6, most likely from a read error; the protein presented here is translated directly from the DNA. Other DNA sequences in this sample translate to the same CDR3. The chain employs TRDV2 and TRDJ1; 10 bases map to TRDD3. The J gene, left out of TCRdb, was set here by checking the DNA against germline. Unmatched junction bases numbered 6, after V lost 0 bases and J lost 0 bases. The CDR3 sequence is 17 residues long. Per the germline V gene, CDR1 is GEAIGNYY and CDR2 is EKD. CDR3 residues: CACDTRRTGGYTDKLIF. DNA for the CDR3: TGTGCCTGTGACACCCGACGGACTGGGGGATACACCGATAAACTCATCTTT.

Turning to this clone: TCRdb attributes to this sequence the protein of a much larger clone, which differs from the DNA translation at residue 7; a read error is likely, and the protein displayed is translated from the DNA. The chain links TRDV2 to TRDJ1; TRDD3 matches at 7 bases. Assignment of the J gene here rests on matching the DNA to germline, because TCRdb gives none. The CDR3 runs 17 residues. After removal of 0 bases from V and 0 bases from J, the junction contained 9 bases not matched to a gene. The germline V gene encodes CDR1 GEAIGNYY and CDR2 EKD. The CDR3 DNA sequence: TGTGCCTGTGACACCTTACGGGGGGATCAGTACACCGATAAACTCATCTTT. Translated, it gives CACDTLRGDQYTDKLIF.

Details on this clone: A read error is likely here: a far larger clone is one base away. CDR3 nucleotide sequence: TGTGCCTGTGGCAAGGTGGGGGATGCCGATAAACTCATCTTT. Its translation: CACGKVGDADKLIF. V and J are TRDV2 and TRDJ1, with 8 bases identical to TRDD3. The germline gives CDR1 GEAIGNYY, CDR2 EKD. The length of the CDR3 is 14 residues. V trimming: 5 bases; J trimming: 3 bases; junction bases outside the gene matches: 7.